The next 13 T cell receptor beta chains were all read from a single sample in a study of blood T cell repertoires in COVID-19. Clones were sequenced by immunoSEQ multiplex PCR, and TCRdb holds only the in-frame ones, with some missing. The top ten clones hold about 3.6% of a sample with about 130,000 clones, approximately 87% of them seen once. The source material was peripheral blood. These receptors were collected from a woman aged 55-70 years with acute or convalescent COVID-19.

Regarding this clone: The junction and the germline gene differ at one end; a read error may be behind it. V gene TRBV3-1 (or the pseudogene TRBV3-2) combines with J gene TRBJ1-1; D remains unclear. Germline V CDR1 and CDR2: LGHDT, YNNKEL (reference sequence). The CDR3 runs 12 residues. Here the CDR3 reads CASSPLNSEAFF. The DNA of the CDR3 is TGTGCCAGCAGCCCCTTAAACAGTGAAGCTTTCTTT.

The V gene is TRBV9, the J gene TRBJ2-1; 9 bases align to TRBD1. V shed 4 bases, J shed 2 bases, and the junction held 10 bases outside the gene matches. CDR3 length: 17 residues. Germline loops: CDR1 SGDLS, CDR2 YYNGEE. The CDR3 DNA sequence: TGTGCCAGCAGCCCCGGGACAGGGATAATTACCTACAATGAGCAGTTCTTC. Its protein is CASSPGTGIITYNEQFF.

The rearrangement links TRBV5-8 to TRBJ2-1; 7 nucleotides align to TRBD2. Looked up from germline, CDR1 is SGHTS and CDR2 is YDEGEE. The CDR3 loop spans 13 amino acids. With V trimmed by 1 base and J by 10 bases, 5 bases remained unmatched. CDR3 region: CASSLSGTGEQFF. As DNA, the CDR3 is TGTGCCAGCAGCTTGAGCGGGACGGGAGAGCAGTTCTTC.

The chain's CDR3 is CASSPDGRTSYNEQFF. The CDR3, as DNA: TGCGCCAGCAGCCCGGACGGGAGGACCTCTTACAATGAGCAGTTCTTC. The gene calls are TRBV5-1 and TRBJ2-1; 7 nucleotides line up with TRBD2. The CDR3 spans 16 residues. Germline V gene lookup returns CDR1 SGHRS and CDR2 YFSETQ. Losses at the gene ends were 4 bases for V and 4 bases for J; bases not matched to a gene: 11.

The chain recombines TRBV12-3 or TRBV12-4 with TRBJ1-1; D is ambiguous. V was pared by 6 bases and J by 0 bases, with 8 bases between. This CDR3 contains 13 residues. The CDR3 region has the DNA TGTGCCAGCAGCGCCAGAATGAACACTGAAGCTTTCTTT. It translates to CASSARMNTEAFF.

In DNA, the CDR3 is TGTGCCAGCAGCCAAGGACAGGGGAACAATTCACCCCTCCACTTT. Translated, it gives CASSQGQGNNSPLHF. The chain has TRBV3-1 (or the pseudogene TRBV3-2) and TRBJ1-6; TRBD1 agrees at 8 bases. CDR3 length: 15 residues. Germline V lookup: CDR1 LGHDT, CDR2 YNNKEL (reference sequence). V was pared by 1 base and J by 7 bases, with 3 bases of the junction left unmatched.

The chain joins TRBV18 to TRBJ2-5, with D possibly being TRBD2 (6 bases). V lost 1 base and J 2 bases, leaving 14 bases between the germline ends. Germline V gene sequence: CDR1 KGHSH, CDR2 LQKENI. The CDR3 runs to 16 residues. CDR3 sequence (DNA): TGTGCCAGCTCACCACGAAAAAACGCGGGGCAAGAGACCCAGTACTTC. It is translated as CASSPRKNAGQETQYF.

This clone was observed once. V usage is TRBV12-3 or TRBV12-4 and J usage is TRBJ2-6, with a weak D call TRBD2 (5 bases). The CDR3 runs to 13 residues. The germline V and J ends were trimmed by 11 bases and 0 bases, with 8 bases remaining between them. DNA of the CDR3: TGTGCCGGGAGATACTCTGGGGCCAACGTCCTGACTTTC. Its protein is CAGRYSGANVLTF.

The chain employs TRBV5-4 and TRBJ2-2; a possible D gene is TRBD1 (5 bases). V lost 0 bases to trimming and J lost 4 bases, with 13 bases between them. CDR1 SGHNT and CDR2 YYREEE come from the germline V gene (reference sequence). The CDR3 covers 16 residues. The CDR3 DNA sequence: TGTGCCAGCAGCTTGGCGCCAGCTGGGGCCACCGGGGAGCTGTTTTTT. It encodes CASSLAPAGATGELFF.

Here the CDR3 DNA reads TGCGCCAGCACCCTGGCGGGCTATGTGGAGACCCAGTACTTC. Amino acids: CASTLAGYVETQYF. The chain uses TRBV5-1 and TRBJ2-5; maybe TRBD2 (5 bases). This CDR3 comprises 14 residues. Per the germline V gene, CDR1 is SGHRS and CDR2 is YFSETQ. The germline V and J ends were trimmed by 6 bases and 5 bases, with 17 bases remaining between them.

CDR3: CASSVWGRYTF. The CDR3 DNA follows: TGTGCCAGCAGCGTATGGGGCCGCTACACCTTC. V gene TRBV6-5 combines with J gene TRBJ1-2, with a weak D call TRBD1 (5 bases). The CDR3 covers 11 residues. V dropped 6 bases and J dropped 9 bases, with 11 bases sitting between them. In germline, CDR1 is MNHEY, CDR2 SVGAGI.

The CDR3 DNA follows: TGTGCCAGTGGGGAGAGCCGTGTTTTTGGAGATACGCAGTATTTT. This encodes CASGESRVFGDTQYF. The J gene is TRBJ2-3, the V gene TRBV19, with D possibly matching TRBD2 (5 bases). Looked up from germline, CDR1 is LNHDA and CDR2 is SQIVND (reference sequence). The CDR3 has 15 residues. The V gene lost 8 bases and the J gene lost 5 bases, with 20 bases spanning the gap.

The CDR3 loop reads CASSLRVDSGAFF. The CDR3, as DNA: TGTGCCAGCAGCTTAAGGGTTGACAGCGGGGCTTTCTTT. The chain uses TRBV7-6 and TRBJ1-1; the D gene is possibly TRBD1 (5 bases). The CDR3 loop spans 13 amino acids. Trimming left V 2 bases short and J 11 bases short, with 15 bases between. From germline, CDR1 is SGHVS and CDR2 FNYEAQ.